One T cell receptor (beta chain) is described in this entry. Its antigen is currently unknown. The entry originates in a study of CD8 T cells in ankylosing spondylitis. Study-wide results and limits: The study looked at matched synovial fluid samples from ankylosing spondylitis patients. Disease-linked clones were reported to be significantly enriched there. Blood of patients with ankylosing spondylitis appeared to be characterized by a TCR beta motif of eight highly homologous variants. Earlier reports found some motif variants in synovial fluid and blood in reactive arthritis.

Trimming took off 1 base at V and 7 bases at J, with 11 bases between the two ends. The CDR3 is 13 amino acids. TCRdb fed the 5' RACE reads into MiXCR, producing one record per CDR3 protein. The sample lists just under 550,000 distinct CDR3 sequences, approximately 12% seen once, with approximately 6.3% in the top ten. The material sequenced was blood, either unsorted or a sorted T cell fraction (not recorded which). This chain links TRBV12-3 or TRBV12-4 with TRBJ2-7; no firm D call. The TCR was taken from a male donor with ankylosing spondylitis. CDR3 sequence reads: CASSLGRQREQYF. The DNA of the CDR3 is TGTGCCAGCAGTTTAGGCCGGCAGAGAGAGCAGTACTTC.